This is a list of T cell receptor beta chains from one sample in a study of cytomegalovirus exposure and HLA in healthy donors. Measured with immunoSEQ multiplex PCR; TCRdb has only the in-frame clones, and not every one. The table for this sample gives more than 45,000 clones. Sequenced input: PBMCs. These receptor sequences come from a male donor in good health and CMV-seronegative. CDR3s include the opening cysteine and the closing phenylalanine or tryptophan. The listing skips clone size in some rows; elsewhere it reads once, few, many or a size class.

.	15	TRBV6-5	TRBJ2-7	CATRWAGQGAYEQYF
.	12	TRBV29-1	TRBJ1-2	CSVGGKDYGYTF
.	17	TRBV19	TRBJ2-1	CASSIDSGLAGNNEQFF
.	13	TRBV30	TRBJ1-6	CAWSVGDYSPLHF
.	15	TRBV7-2	TRBJ2-1	CASSLAGTGGNEQFF
.	13	TRBV11-2	TRBJ1-5	CASSLISPGPQHF
.	15	TRBV11-1	TRBJ1-2	CASSPTGQSSYGYTF
.	13	TRBV18	TRBJ2-7	CASSPRDSYEQYF
.	15	TRBV30	TRBJ1-1	CAWRGQAIQNTEAFF
.	14	TRBV10-3	TRBJ1-1	CAISESKGEGEAFF
.	14	TRBV6-5	TRBJ1-3	CASSYERTGHTIYF
.	15	TRBV28	TRBJ2-7	CASSLQIAGIREQYF
.	16	TRBV6-6	TRBJ2-7	CASSPLPGTAHSEQYF
.	13	TRBV2	TRBJ2-3	CASSEEYADTQYF
.	14	TRBV19	TRBJ2-5	CASSSLAGKETQYF
.	12	TRBV29-1	TRBJ1-1	CSVDRGRSEAFF
.	15	TRBV9	TRBJ2-1	CASSARLAADNEQFF
.	15	TRBV12-5	TRBJ2-3	CASGSPGLGTDTQYF
.	13	TRBV4-3	TRBJ2-3	CASSQGTEDTQYF
.	12	TRBV10-1	TRBJ2-7	CARQTGEGEQYF
.	17	TRBV4-1	TRBJ2-2	CASSQIAGTVNTGELFF
.	12	TRBV18	TRBJ1-1	CASCGLNTEAFF
.	14	TRBV5-1	TRBJ1-1	CASSPQGPNTEAFF
medium-sized	13	TRBV4-3	TRBJ1-2	CASSGWDSYGYTF